This TCR beta chain was found in a study of blood T cell repertoires in COVID-19. For the study at large: In each case, the material was cDNA or gDNA derived from T cells, B-cell-depleted T cells, or PBMCs.

The CDR3 spans 17 residues. Authors' processing steps: Estimation of nucleated cell counts was performed using reference gene primer amplification. Generated by immunoSEQ multiplex PCR, the TCRdb table keeps only in-frame clones and is missing some. Clone size and V and J calls were adopted from that table, with D and trimming inferred from the DNA. Among around 67,000 clones listed, around 82% were seen once. The origin of this receptor is a man older than 75 with active COVID-19. Sequencing was performed on peripheral blood. V is TRBV21-1 and J is TRBJ1-5; TRBD1, the table's D call, was not compared with the DNA. TRBV21-1 is assigned pseudogene status. The CDR3 loop is CASSKAGLGAGNQPQHF. CDR3 sequence (DNA): TGTGCCAGCAGCAAAGCTGGGTTAGGGGCTGGCAATCAGCCCCAGCATTTT.